This record looks at one TCR beta chain sequence and its context. The data are from a study of blood T cell repertoires in COVID-19. Background on the study: COVID-19 samples, acute and convalescent, were from the United States, Italy and Spain.

Some clones are missing from TCRdb's copy, which holds only in-frame ones; the method was immunoSEQ multiplex PCR. The sample yields fewer than 300,000 clones, 80% to 90% seen once. CDR1 is LNHDA, CDR2 SQIVND, per germline (reference sequence). V gave up 3 bases and J gave up 5 bases, with 16 bases separating them. The CDR3 has 15 amino acids. Those who participated ranged in age from roughly 18 to 100 years and resided in about two dozen US areas. Each participant's cohort was designated according to participant-reported clinical history. In Cohort 3, a recovered donor had either two negative PCRs, clearance, or symptom resolution.

The TCR was taken from a woman in her 30s who had recovered from COVID-19. The chain couples TRBV19 to TRBJ2-5, with a tentative D call TRBD1 (8 bases). Sequenced material: PBMCs or T cells enriched from blood (not recorded which). The CDR3 is CASSILGQGGETQYF. CDR3 DNA: TGTGCCAGTAGTATTTTAGGACAGGGAGGGGAGACCCAGTACTTC.